This T cell receptor beta chain was profiled in a study of siplizumab effects on memory and regulatory T cells (dated by TCRdb to between 2017 and 2020). Broadly, across the study: The effect of the anti-CD2 antibody siplizumab on alloreactive T-cell subsets was examined in allogeneic mixed lymphocyte reactions constructed from human PBMCs. Here is what the overall study found, with its caveats: Siplizumab significantly lowered the cumulative frequency of alloreactive sequences that could be traced to unstimulated CD4+ memory T cells. Because sequences at frequencies below about 10^-5 were poorly captured, only a minor fraction of alloreactive clones could be mapped back to unstimulated subsets. Greater diversity appeared to be present in unstimulated naive T cells than in memory T cells, and a substantial contribution to the alloresponse seemed to be made by naive cells. No functional confirmation was obtained for the suppressive function of proliferating Tregs from siplizumab cultures. For roughly 75-97% of proliferating CD4+ or CD8+ clones, no naive or memory phenotype could be assigned. Among mappable alloreactive CD4+ clones, the Treg-derived fraction averaged 68.8% with siplizumab versus 25% to 30% in control reactions.

The library was produced with the immunoSEQ multiplex PCR assay. Roughly 10^5 TCR templates per sample were assayed on the deep sequencing platform. Genomic DNA extracted from sorted T cells was used for TCRbeta CDR3 sequencing. The paper's data handling went like this. The R programming language was used for the clonal analysis of the TCRbeta CDR3 data. Unstimulated samples were compared with post-reaction CFSE-low samples to define alloreactive CD4+ and CD8+ clones. Alloreactive CD4+ clones were assigned to regulatory or non-regulatory origin by matching sequences to sorted unstimulated Treg and non-Treg repertoires. The source is immuneACCESS, and TCRdb retained only in-frame sequences with V and J called. Part of the clones is not carried over; for the studies checked, unresolved V genes explain less than half of this, and the remainder is unexplained. Clonal size and the V and J genes are those of that table, whereas D and trimming came from the DNA. In this sample the table shows more than 85,000 clones, over 80% of which occur a single time. 15% of the sample is in the top ten clones.

Inclusive of the bounding cysteine and phenylalanine, the CDR3 is 16 residues long. Just the 48-base CDR3 DNA is kept, in frame starting at base 1. Trimming removed 7 bases from V and 5 bases from J; the gene matches leave 17 bases unexplained. The germline V gene gives CDR1 as SGHNT and CDR2 as YENEEA. TCRbeta CDR3 sequencing was performed on sorted unstimulated T cells and on proliferating T cells recovered from mixed lymphocyte reactions. Fresh whole blood from approximately ten HLA-typed healthy donors was used to isolate PBMCs. As for this clone: The target of this receptor is not known. No base quality information exists; no much larger clone differs at one position.

The sample comprised CD4+ T cells sorted from blood. The chain is made from TRBV11-3 and TRBJ2-7, and 7 bases in between align with TRBD2. This receptor was taken from a human donor in good health. The bases read TGTGCCAGCAATAATAAGGGTGGGCGGGAGAAGAACGAGCAGTACTTC. It translates as CASNNKGGREKNEQYF.